The clone carrying this T cell receptor (beta chain) ranks as medium-sized. This specimen belongs to a study of T cell repertoires in cytomegalovirus infection. TCRdb passed the reads through MiXCR, listing each CDR3 protein once. The data show roughly 760,000 distinct CDR3 sequences, approximately 34% seen once. Germline-derived CDR1 and CDR2 are LNHDA and SQIVND (reference sequence). The germline V and J ends were trimmed by 3 bases and 9 bases, with 12 bases remaining between them. The CDR3 consists of 13 residues. Specimen: PBMCs. The chain uses TRBV19 and TRBJ2-1; the D gene could be TRBD1 or TRBD2 (5 bases each). The receptor was isolated from a human donor in good health (CMV status not recorded). Some clones in this sample may be carry-over from other donors' samples. The chain's CDR3 is CASSIGEGREQFF. Written as DNA, the CDR3 is TGTGCCAGTAGTATTGGTGAGGGACGTGAGCAGTTCTTC.